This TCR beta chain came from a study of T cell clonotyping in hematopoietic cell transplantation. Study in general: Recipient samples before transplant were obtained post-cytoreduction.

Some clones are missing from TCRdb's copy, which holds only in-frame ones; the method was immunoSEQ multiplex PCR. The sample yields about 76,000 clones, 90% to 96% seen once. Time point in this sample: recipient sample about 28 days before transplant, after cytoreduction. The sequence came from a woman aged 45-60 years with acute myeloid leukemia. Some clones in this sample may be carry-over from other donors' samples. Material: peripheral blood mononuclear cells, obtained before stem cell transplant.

In DNA, the CDR3 is TGTGCCAGCAGCTCAAGCGGGGGATCGGCGATTTGGGGGAGCACTGAAGCTTTCTTT. It encodes CASSSSGGSAIWGSTEAFF. V usage is TRBV7-3 and J usage is TRBJ1-1; a weak D match, TRBD1 (5 bases). Trimming took off 4 bases at V and 4 bases at J, with 28 bases between the two ends. CDR3 size: 19 residues. Germline lookup yields CDR1 SGHTA and CDR2 FQGTGA.